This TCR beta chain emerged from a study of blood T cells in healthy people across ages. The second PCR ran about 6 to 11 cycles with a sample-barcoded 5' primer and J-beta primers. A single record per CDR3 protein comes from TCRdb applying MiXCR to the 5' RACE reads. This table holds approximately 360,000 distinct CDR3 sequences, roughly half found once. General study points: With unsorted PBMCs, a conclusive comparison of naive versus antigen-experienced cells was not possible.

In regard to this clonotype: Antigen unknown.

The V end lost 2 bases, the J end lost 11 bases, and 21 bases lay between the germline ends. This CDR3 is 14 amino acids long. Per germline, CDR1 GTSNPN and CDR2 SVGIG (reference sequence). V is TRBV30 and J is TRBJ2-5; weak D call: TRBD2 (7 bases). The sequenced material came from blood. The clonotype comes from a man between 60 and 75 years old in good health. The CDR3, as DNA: TGTGCCTGGAGTAAGGGGGGGGCCCACAATGAGCAGTACTTC. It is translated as CAWSKGGAHNEQYF. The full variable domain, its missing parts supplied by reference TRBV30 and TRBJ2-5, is SQTIHQWPATLVQPVGSPLSLECTVEGTSNPNLYWYRQAAGRGLQLLFYSVGIGQISSEVPQNLSASRPQDRQFILSSKKLLLSDSGFYLCAWSKGGAHNEQYFGPGTRLLVL.